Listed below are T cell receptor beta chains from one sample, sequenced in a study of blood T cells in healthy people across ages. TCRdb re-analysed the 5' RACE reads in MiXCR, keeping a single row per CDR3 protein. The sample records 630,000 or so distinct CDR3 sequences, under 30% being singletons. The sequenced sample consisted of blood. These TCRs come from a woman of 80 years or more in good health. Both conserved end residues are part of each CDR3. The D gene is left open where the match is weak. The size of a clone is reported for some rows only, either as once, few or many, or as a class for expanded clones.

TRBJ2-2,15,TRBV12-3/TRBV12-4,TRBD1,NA,TGTGCCAGCAGTATTTGGGACAGGCTCACCGGGGAGCTGTTTTTT,CASSIWDRLTGELFF
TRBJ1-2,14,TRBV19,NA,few,TGTGCCAGTAGTATTGACAGAAGTCCCTATGGCTACACCTTC,CASSIDRSPYGYTF
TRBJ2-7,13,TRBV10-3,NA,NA,TGTGCCATCAGTGCGAGCGGTTTCTACGAGCAGTACTTC,CAISASGFYEQYF
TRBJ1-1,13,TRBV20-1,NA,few,TGCAGTGCTAGGCCAGGGAGGAACACTGAAGCTTTCTTT,CSARPGRNTEAFF
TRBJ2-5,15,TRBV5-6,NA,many,TGTGCCAGCAGCTTGGTGGTGATCCGGGGGGAGACCCAGTACTTC,CASSLVVIRGETQYF
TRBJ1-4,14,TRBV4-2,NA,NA,TGTACCAGCAGCCAAGTGGATTTTAAAGGAAAACTGTTTTTT,CTSSQVDFKGKLFF
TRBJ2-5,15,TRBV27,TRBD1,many,TGTGCCAGCAGAGTCACAGGGGGCCTCCAAGAGACCCAGTACTTC,CASRVTGGLQETQYF
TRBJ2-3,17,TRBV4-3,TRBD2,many,TGCGCCAGCAGCCAAGACAAGGCGGGGGGGCCCTCAGATACGCAGTATTTT,CASSQDKAGGPSDTQYF
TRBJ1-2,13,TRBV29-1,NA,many,TGCAGCGTTGACCCAGGGCGGGGCTATGGCTACACCTTC,CSVDPGRGYGYTF
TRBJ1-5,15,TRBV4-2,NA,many,TGTGCCAGCAGCCAAGTTTGGGACATAGATCAGCCCCAGCATTTT,CASSQVWDIDQPQHF
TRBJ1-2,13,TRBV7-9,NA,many,TGTGCCAGCAGCTTCCGCGACAGCTATGGCTACACCTTC,CASSFRDSYGYTF
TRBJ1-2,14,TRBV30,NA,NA,TGTGCCTGGAGTGCCGCCGACAGAAACTATGGCTACACCTTC,CAWSAADRNYGYTF
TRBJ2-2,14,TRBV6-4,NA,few,TGTGCCAGCAGCCTACAGTCGAACACCGGGGAGCTGTTTTTT,CASSLQSNTGELFF